This TCR beta chain was recovered during a study of T cells in Graves' hyperthyroidism and ophthalmopathy. Overall study: Prior to any treatment, at the point of initial diagnosis, peripheral blood was collected.

The length of the CDR3 is 14 residues. Germline CDR1 is DFQATT and CDR2 is SNEGSKA (reference sequence). V lost 0 bases and J lost 4, with 9 bases in between. The study, taken as a whole, reports: Within blood appeared most thyroid clonotypes that had expanded above 0.001.

At least ten counts were recorded for this clonotype. The antigen is undetermined. RNA transcripts served as the template for amplifying TCR beta CDR3 regions. HTBI primers drove first-round RT-PCR of the TCR CDR3. TCRdb redid the calling of the multiplex PCR reads with MiXCR, one entry per CDR3 protein. The data hold fewer than 350,000 distinct CDR3 sequences, with about 13% observed a single time. This TCR was sampled from a woman between 35 and 50 years old with Graves' hyperthyroidism. Sequenced sample: blood. The chain couples TRBV20-1 to TRBJ2-2, with D perhaps TRBD1 (5 bases). The CDR3 nucleotides are TGCAGTGCTAGAGATCCTAGGGGCACCGGGGAGCTGTTTTTT. Translation gives CSARDPRGTGELFF.